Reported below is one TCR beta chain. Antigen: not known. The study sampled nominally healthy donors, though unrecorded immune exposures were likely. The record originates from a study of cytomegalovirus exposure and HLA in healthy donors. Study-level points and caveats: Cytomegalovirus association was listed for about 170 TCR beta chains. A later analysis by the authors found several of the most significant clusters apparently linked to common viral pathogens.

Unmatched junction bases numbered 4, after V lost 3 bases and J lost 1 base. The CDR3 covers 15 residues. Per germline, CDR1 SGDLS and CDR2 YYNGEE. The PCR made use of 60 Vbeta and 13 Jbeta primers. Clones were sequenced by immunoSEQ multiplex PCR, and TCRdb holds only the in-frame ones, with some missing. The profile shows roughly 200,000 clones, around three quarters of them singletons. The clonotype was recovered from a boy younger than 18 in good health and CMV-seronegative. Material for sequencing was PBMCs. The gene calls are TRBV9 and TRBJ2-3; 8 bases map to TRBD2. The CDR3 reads CASSARLARTDTQYF. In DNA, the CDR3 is TGTGCCAGCAGCGCTCGACTAGCGCGCACAGATACGCAGTATTTT.